The rows below give T cell receptor beta chains drawn from one sample of a study of Tregs in tolerant kidney transplant recipients. The table came from immunoSEQ multiplex PCR; TCRdb's copy has only in-frame clones and leaves some out. The sample gives some 90,000 clones, around nine tenths of which show up once; over 4% is in the top ten. Sequenced input: CD8+ T cells from blood. These receptors came from a human donor in good health. Each CDR3 is given with its conserved first and last residue. A D gene is named only where the DNA matches it firmly. Rows may omit the clone size; those that give it use once, few, many or a size class.

v_gene	abundance	d_gene	j_gene	CDR3nt	CDR3aa
TRBV6-5	-	-	TRBJ1-1	TGTGCCAGCAGTGCCCGTCCCGGGACTGAAGCTTTCTTT	CASSARPGTEAFF
TRBV4-2	-	-	TRBJ2-1	TGTGCCAGCAGCCAAGAGTTCCGGGAGAGGGATGAGCAGTTCTTC	CASSQEFRERDEQFF
TRBV25-1	-	-	TRBJ2-1	TGTGCCAGCAGTGAACAGGAGGTCGACAATGAGCAGTTCTTC	CASSEQEVDNEQFF
TRBV5-5	-	-	TRBJ2-7	TGTGCCAGCAGCTTGGCCCGGGTCGGGCACGAGCAGTACTTC	CASSLARVGHEQYF
TRBV7-9	-	-	TRBJ1-3	TGTGCCACCGTACAGATTAACTCTGGAAACACCATATATTTT	CATVQINSGNTIYF
TRBV7-9	-	-	TRBJ2-3	TGTGCCAGCAGCTTCGGTGGAGATACGCAGTATTTT	CASSFGGDTQYF
TRBV6-4	few	TRBD2	TRBJ2-3	TGTGCCAGCAGTGAATTTAGCGGGGGGGCAGATACGCAGTATTTT	CASSEFSGGADTQYF
TRBV5-8	-	TRBD1	TRBJ2-4	TGTGCCAGCAGCTTAGGCAGGGGGTTTTCCAAAAACATTCAGTACTTC	CASSLGRGFSKNIQYF
TRBV13	-	-	TRBJ2-7	TGTGCCAGCAGCTTAGGCCGCGGTCGGTTACTCGAGCAGTACTTC	CASSLGRGRLLEQYF
TRBV20-1	many	-	TRBJ2-7	TGCAGTGCTAGGGACGTCTACGAGCAGTACTTC	CSARDVYEQYF
TRBV19	-	-	TRBJ2-7	TGTGCCAGTAGTCCTTGGGAGTCCGATCGGGAGCAGTACTTC	CASSPWESDREQYF
TRBV5-1	-	-	TRBJ2-7	TGCGCCAGCAGCCCCAGGGGGGGGTTCGACGAGCAGTACTTC	CASSPRGGFDEQYF
TRBV29-1	once	-	TRBJ2-1	TGCAGCGTTGAAGACTGGGAAAACAGAAAAAAGGGGCAGTTCTTC	CSVEDWENRKKGQFF
TRBV27	-	-	TRBJ2-7	TGTGCCAGCAGTCCCAGGGCCGGGACACTAAGTTACGAGCAGTACTTC	CASSPRAGTLSYEQYF
TRBV11-2	-	TRBD2	TRBJ2-1	TGTGCCAGCAGCTTATCGCGCGGGAGCTCCTACAATGAGCAGTTCTTC	CASSLSRGSSYNEQFF
TRBV7-8	-	-	TRBJ2-3	TGTGCCAGCAGCTCGCCGCCTTGGGTAGCGCCCATTAGCACAGATACGCAGTATTTT	CASSSPPWVAPISTDTQYF
TRBV19	-	TRBD1	TRBJ2-5	TGTGCCAGTAGTAAAAGGGGACAGCTGCAAGAGACCCAGTACTTC	CASSKRGQLQETQYF
TRBV9	-	-	TRBJ2-3	TGTGCCAGCAGCGTAGTTCGGAGTACAGATACGCAGTATTTT	CASSVVRSTDTQYF
TRBV27	-	-	TRBJ2-6	TGTGCCAGCAGTTTATCGTTTGGGGCCAACGTCCTGACTTTC	CASSLSFGANVLTF
TRBV18	once	-	TRBJ2-5	TGTGCCAGCACCAGTTGGGGAGGTTATCAAGAGACCCAGTACTTC	CASTSWGGYQETQYF
TRBV4-1	-	TRBD1	TRBJ1-5	TGCGCCAGCAGCCTACGACAGGGGAGCGCGGGCAATCAGCCCCAGCATTTT	CASSLRQGSAGNQPQHF
TRBV19	-	TRBD2	TRBJ2-7	TGTGCCAGTAGTATAGGGCTAGCGGGGTCCTACGAGCAGTACTTC	CASSIGLAGSYEQYF
TRBV7-8	-	-	TRBJ1-1	TGTGCCAGCAGCTTAAGGGCAGGGAGGATGATGAACACTGAAGCTTTCTTT	CASSLRAGRMMNTEAFF
TRBV5-8	-	-	TRBJ2-7	TGTGCCAGCAGCCTCGAGGGGGGGAGGCCCTCCTACGAGCAGTACTTC	CASSLEGGRPSYEQYF
TRBV27	-	-	TRBJ1-6	TGTGCCAGCAGCATCCTAACCGGGGCCGCACCCCTCCACTTT	CASSILTGAAPLHF
TRBV7-8	-	-	TRBJ2-2	TGTGCCAGCAGCTTAGGATGGGGCCGGAACACCGGGGAGCTGTTTTTT	CASSLGWGRNTGELFF
TRBV11-2	-	TRBD2	TRBJ2-1	TGTGCCAGCAGCCAACCCACTAGCGGGAGGAACGACAATGAGCAGTTCTTC	CASSQPTSGRNDNEQFF
TRBV2	-	-	TRBJ1-1	TGTGCCAGCAGTCCTAACAGGGAAGCTTTCTTT	CASSPNREAFF
TRBV5-4	-	-	TRBJ1-4	TGTGCCAGCAGAAACGGTCTTGGGGAAAAACTGTTTTTT	CASRNGLGEKLFF
TRBV5-6	-	-	TRBJ1-1	TGTGCCAGCAGCTTGGGGCCGGACACCCAAAACACTGAAGCTTTCTTT	CASSLGPDTQNTEAFF